The 4 T cell receptor beta chains presented below share a single source sample, sequenced in a study of T-cell reconstitution after alpha-beta-depleted transplantation in children. Unique molecular identifiers tagged the TCRbeta library. In TCRdb, the PCR reads were re-called with MiXCR into one record per CDR3 protein. The repertoire has approximately 430,000 distinct CDR3 sequences, around 15% of them found once; the top ten carry approximately 29%. This sample comprised PBMCs, mostly from graft donor cells, obtained 360 days after TCRalphabeta/CD19-depleted stem cell transplant. Receptors were obtained from a boy under three years old who had a stem cell transplant for Wiskott-Aldrich syndrome, so the T cells may come from the graft donor.

This chain uses TRBV7-9 with TRBJ2-2, with D perhaps TRBD1 or TRBD2 (5 bases each). V was pared by 5 bases and J by 11 bases, with 15 bases between. Looked up from germline, CDR1 is SEHNR and CDR2 is FQNEAQ (reference sequence). The length of the CDR3 is 13 residues. CDR3 nucleotide sequence: TGTGCCAGCAGCGGGGACCGTTCACTTGAGCTGTTTTTT. Amino acids: CASSGDRSLELFF.

This clonotype was counted only a few times. This sequence joins TRBV9 and TRBJ2-5; the D gene is possibly TRBD2 (6 bases). This CDR3 contains 13 residues. CDR1 is SGDLS, CDR2 YYNGEE, per germline. V was trimmed by 4 bases and J by 5 bases, leaving 12 bases between them. The CDR3 DNA reads TGTGCCAGCAGCTACAAGGGAGGTGAGACCCAGTACTTC. Its protein product is CASSYKGGETQYF.

This clonotype occurred a few times. The V call is TRBV5-1, the J call TRBJ2-7; D perhaps matches TRBD1 (5 bases). The germline V gene has CDR1 SGHRS and CDR2 YFSETQ. V lost 3 bases to trimming and J lost 7 bases, with 17 bases between them. The CDR3 spans 14 residues. The CDR3 coding sequence is TGCGCCAGCAGCTGGGGCCTCAGGGTTCAGGAGCAGTACTTC. The encoded protein is CASSWGLRVQEQYF. The whole variable domain, remainder taken from reference TRBV5-1 and TRBJ2-7, is KAGVTQTPRYLIKTRGQQVTLSCSPISGHRSVSWYQQTPGQGLQFLFEYFSETQRNKGNFPGRFSGRQFSNSRSEMNVSTLELGDSALYLCASSWGLRVQEQYFGPGTRLTVT.

This chain connects TRBV14 to TRBJ2-1; TRBD2 might be the D (5 bases). Per the germline V gene, CDR1 is SGHDN and CDR2 is FVKESK. The CDR3 runs 17 residues. V lost 2 bases and J 4 bases, leaving 18 bases between the germline ends. The CDR3: CASSQFNLRPGYNEQFF. The CDR3 coding sequence is TGTGCCAGCAGCCAATTTAATCTTCGACCGGGGTACAATGAGCAGTTCTTC.